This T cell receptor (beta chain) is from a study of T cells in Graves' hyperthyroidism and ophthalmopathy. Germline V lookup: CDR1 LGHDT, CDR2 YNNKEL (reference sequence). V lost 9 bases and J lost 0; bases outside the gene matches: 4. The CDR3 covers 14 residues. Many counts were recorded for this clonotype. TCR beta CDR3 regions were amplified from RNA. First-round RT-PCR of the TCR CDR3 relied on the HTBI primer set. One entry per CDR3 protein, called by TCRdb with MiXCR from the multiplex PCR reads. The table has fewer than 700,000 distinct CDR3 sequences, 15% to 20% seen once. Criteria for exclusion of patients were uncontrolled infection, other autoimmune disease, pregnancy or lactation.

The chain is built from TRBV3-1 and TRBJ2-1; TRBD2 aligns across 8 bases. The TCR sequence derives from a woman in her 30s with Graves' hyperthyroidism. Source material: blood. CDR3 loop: CASRREDSYNEQFF. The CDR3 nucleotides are TGTGCCAGTCGGCGGGAGGACTCCTACAATGAGCAGTTCTTC.